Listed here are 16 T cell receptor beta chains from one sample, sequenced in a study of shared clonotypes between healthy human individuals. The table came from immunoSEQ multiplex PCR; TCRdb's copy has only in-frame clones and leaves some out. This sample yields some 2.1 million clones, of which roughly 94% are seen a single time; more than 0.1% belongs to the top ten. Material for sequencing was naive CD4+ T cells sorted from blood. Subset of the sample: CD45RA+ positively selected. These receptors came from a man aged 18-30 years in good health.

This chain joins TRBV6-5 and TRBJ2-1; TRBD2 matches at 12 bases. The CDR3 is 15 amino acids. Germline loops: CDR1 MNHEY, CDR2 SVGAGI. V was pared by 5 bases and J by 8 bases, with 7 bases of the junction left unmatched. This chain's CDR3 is CASSTLAGGLDEQFF. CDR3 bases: TGTGCCAGCAGTACCCTAGCGGGAGGGCTCGATGAGCAGTTCTTC.

CDR3 sequence (DNA): TGCGCCAGCAGTGAAGGGACAGGGGTGACAGATACGCAGTATTTT. It encodes CASSEGTGVTDTQYF. This chain uses TRBV10-2 with TRBJ2-3, with TRBD1 matching over 10 bases. Losses at the gene ends were 3 bases for V and 3 bases for J; bases not matched to a gene: 3. From germline, CDR1 is WSHSY and CDR2 SAAADI. The CDR3 consists of 15 residues.

The CDR3 is CASSGWSKGEDGYTF. Here the CDR3 DNA reads TGTGCCAGCAGTGGATGGAGCAAGGGTGAAGATGGCTACACCTTC. The rearrangement links TRBV6-1 to TRBJ1-2; D remains unclear. The CDR3 is made up of 15 amino acids. V was pared by 4 bases and J by 6 bases, with 18 bases between. Germline CDR1 and CDR2: MNHNS and SASEGT.

This CDR3 reads CASSGADSLRNNEQFF. CDR3 sequence (DNA): TGTGCCAGCAGCGGAGCGGATTCTCTTCGAAACAATGAGCAGTTCTTC. The V call is TRBV9, the J call TRBJ2-1; possible D gene TRBD2, 5 bases. Germline CDR1 reads SGDLS; CDR2 reads YYNGEE. This CDR3 spans 16 amino acids. V lost 3 bases and J lost 5, with 18 bases in between.

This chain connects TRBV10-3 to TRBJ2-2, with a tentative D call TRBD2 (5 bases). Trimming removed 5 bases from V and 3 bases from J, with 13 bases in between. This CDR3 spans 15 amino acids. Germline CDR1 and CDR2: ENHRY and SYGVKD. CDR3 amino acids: CAISRGGSDTGELFF. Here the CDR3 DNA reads TGTGCCATCAGTCGAGGCGGTAGCGACACCGGGGAGCTGTTTTTT.

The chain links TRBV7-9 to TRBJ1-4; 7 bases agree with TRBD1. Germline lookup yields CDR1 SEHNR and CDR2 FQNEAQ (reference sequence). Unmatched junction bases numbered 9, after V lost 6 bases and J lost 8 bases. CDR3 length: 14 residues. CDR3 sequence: CASSLTGVGEKLFF. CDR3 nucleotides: TGTGCCAGCAGTTTAACAGGGGTGGGAGAAAAACTGTTTTTT.

The CDR3 reads CASSLSYNEQFF. As DNA, the CDR3 is TGTGCCAGCAGCCTTAGTTACAATGAGCAGTTCTTC. This rearrangement joins TRBV14 to TRBJ2-1; unclear D gene. Germline lookup yields CDR1 SGHDN and CDR2 FVKESK. The CDR3 is 12 amino acids. V shed 4 bases and J shed 4 bases, with 5 bases lying between them.

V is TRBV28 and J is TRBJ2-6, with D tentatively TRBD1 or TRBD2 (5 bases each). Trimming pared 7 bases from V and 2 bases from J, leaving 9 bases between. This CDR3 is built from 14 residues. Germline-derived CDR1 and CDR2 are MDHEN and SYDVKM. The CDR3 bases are TGTGCCAGCACTAGCAGGGCTGGGGCCAACGTCCTGACTTTC. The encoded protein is CASTSRAGANVLTF.

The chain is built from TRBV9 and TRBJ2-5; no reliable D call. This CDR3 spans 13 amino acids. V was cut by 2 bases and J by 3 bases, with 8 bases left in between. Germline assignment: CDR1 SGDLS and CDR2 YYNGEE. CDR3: CASSVKHKETQYF. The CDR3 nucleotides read TGTGCCAGCAGCGTCAAGCATAAAGAGACCCAGTACTTC.

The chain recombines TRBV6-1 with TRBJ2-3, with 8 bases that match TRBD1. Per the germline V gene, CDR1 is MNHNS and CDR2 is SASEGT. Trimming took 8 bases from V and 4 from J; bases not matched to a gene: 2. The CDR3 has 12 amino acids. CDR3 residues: CASETGADTQYF. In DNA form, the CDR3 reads TGTGCCAGCGAGACAGGGGCAGATACGCAGTATTTT.

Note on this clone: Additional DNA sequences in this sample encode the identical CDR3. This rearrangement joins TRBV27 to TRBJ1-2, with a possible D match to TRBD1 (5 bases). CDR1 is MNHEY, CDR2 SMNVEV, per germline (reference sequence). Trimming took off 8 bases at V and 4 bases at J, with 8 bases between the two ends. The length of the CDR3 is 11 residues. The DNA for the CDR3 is TGTGCCAGCGGGCAGGGCTATGGCTACACCTTC. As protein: CASGQGYGYTF.

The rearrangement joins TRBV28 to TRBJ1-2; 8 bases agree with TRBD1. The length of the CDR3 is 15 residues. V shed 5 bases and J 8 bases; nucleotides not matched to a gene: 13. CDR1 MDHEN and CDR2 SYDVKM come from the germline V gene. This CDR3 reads CASSNLDRDQPGYTF. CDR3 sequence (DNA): TGTGCCAGCAGTAATCTGGACAGGGATCAGCCCGGCTACACCTTC.

The CDR3 region is CASSLEGGNYGYTF. As DNA, the CDR3 is TGTGCCAGCAGCTTGGAGGGGGGTAACTATGGCTACACCTTC. V usage is TRBV5-6 and J usage is TRBJ1-2; D might be TRBD1 (6 bases). Germline V gene lookup returns CDR1 SGHDT and CDR2 YYEEEE. V gave up 0 bases and J gave up 1 base, with 7 bases separating them. The CDR3 has 14 residues. The full variable domain, with the rest looked up from reference TRBV5-6 and TRBJ1-2, is DAGVTQSPTHLIKTRGQQVTLRCSPKSGHDTVSWYQQALGQGPQFIFQYYEEEERQRGNFPDRFSGHQFPNYSSELNVNALLLGDSALYLCASSLEGGNYGYTFGSGTRLTVV.

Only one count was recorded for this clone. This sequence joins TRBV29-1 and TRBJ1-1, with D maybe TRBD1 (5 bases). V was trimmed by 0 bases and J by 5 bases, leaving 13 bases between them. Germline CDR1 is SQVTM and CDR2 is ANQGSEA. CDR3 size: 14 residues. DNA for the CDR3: TGCAGCGTTGAAGATTGGAGGGGAACAACTGAAGCTTTCTTT. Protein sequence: CSVEDWRGTTEAFF.

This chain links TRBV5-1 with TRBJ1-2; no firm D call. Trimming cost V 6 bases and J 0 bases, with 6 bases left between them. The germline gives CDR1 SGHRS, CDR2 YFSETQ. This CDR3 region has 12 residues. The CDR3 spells CASTGANYGYTF. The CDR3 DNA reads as TGCGCCAGCACCGGAGCTAACTATGGCTACACCTTC.

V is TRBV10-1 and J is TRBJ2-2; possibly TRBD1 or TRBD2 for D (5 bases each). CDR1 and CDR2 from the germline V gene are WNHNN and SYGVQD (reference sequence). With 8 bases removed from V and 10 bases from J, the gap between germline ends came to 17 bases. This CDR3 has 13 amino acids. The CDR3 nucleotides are TGCGCCAGCGTCCCGGGACGGTTGGAGGAGCTGTTTTTT. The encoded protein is CASVPGRLEELFF.